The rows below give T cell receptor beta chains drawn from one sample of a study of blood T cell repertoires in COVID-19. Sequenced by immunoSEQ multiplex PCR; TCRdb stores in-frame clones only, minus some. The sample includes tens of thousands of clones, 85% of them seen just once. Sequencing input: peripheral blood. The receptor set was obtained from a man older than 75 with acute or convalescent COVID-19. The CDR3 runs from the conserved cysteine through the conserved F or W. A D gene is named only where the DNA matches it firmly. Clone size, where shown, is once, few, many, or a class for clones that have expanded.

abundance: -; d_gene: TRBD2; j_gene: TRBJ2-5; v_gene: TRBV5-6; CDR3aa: CASSVGLAGLETQYF; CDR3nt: TGTGCCAGCAGCGTGGGACTAGCGGGACTAGAGACCCAGTACTTC
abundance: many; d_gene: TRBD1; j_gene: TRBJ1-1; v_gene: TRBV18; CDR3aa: CASSPGQGSTEAFF; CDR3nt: TGTGCCAGCTCACCAGGACAGGGTAGCACTGAAGCTTTCTTT
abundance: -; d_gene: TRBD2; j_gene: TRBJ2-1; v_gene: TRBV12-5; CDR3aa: CASAITGGSNEQFF; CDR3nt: TGTGCTAGTGCCATCACCGGGGGGAGCAATGAGCAGTTCTTC
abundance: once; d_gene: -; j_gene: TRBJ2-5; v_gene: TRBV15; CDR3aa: CATSIPPASATRYQETQYF; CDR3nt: TGTGCCACCAGCATCCCCCCGGCTAGCGCGACCCGGTACCAAGAGACCCAGTACTTC
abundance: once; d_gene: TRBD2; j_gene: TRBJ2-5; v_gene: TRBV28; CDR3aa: CASSPEGLAGTETQYF; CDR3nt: TGTGCCAGCAGTCCAGAGGGACTAGCGGGGACGGAGACCCAGTACTTC
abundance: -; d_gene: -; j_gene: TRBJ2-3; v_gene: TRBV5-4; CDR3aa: CASSPGGSGHGADTQYF; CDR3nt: TGTGCCAGCAGCCCCGGGGGTAGCGGACATGGGGCAGATACGCAGTATTTT
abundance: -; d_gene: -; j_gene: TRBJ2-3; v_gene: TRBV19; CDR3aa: CASSIEAYGTDTQYF; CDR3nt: TGTGCCAGTAGTATAGAAGCTTACGGCACAGATACGCAGTATTTT
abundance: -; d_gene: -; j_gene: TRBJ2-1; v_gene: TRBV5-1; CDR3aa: CASSLAGGLYNNEQFF; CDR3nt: TGCGCCAGCAGCTTGGCCGGGGGGCTGTATAACAATGAGCAGTTCTTC
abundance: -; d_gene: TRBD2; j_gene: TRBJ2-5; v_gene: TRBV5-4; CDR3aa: CASSHPSGTQQETQYF; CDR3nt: TGTGCCAGCAGCCATCCTAGCGGAACTCAGCAAGAGACCCAGTACTTC
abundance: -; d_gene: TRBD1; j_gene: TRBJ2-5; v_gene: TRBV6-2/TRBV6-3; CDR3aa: CASSVGQGARTQYF; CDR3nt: TGTGCCAGCAGTGTAGGACAGGGGGCCCGGACCCAGTACTTC
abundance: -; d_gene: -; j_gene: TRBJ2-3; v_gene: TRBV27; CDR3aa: CASSAEQAYTDTQYF; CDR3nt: TGTGCCAGCAGTGCAGAACAGGCTTACACAGATACGCAGTATTTT
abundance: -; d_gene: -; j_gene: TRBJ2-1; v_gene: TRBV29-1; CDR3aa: CSVERARSTEQFF; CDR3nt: TGCAGCGTTGAAAGAGCTAGATCCACTGAGCAGTTCTTC
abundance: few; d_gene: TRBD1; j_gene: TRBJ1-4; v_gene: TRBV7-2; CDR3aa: CASSPRRTGGNEKLFF; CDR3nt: TGTGCCAGCAGCCCCCGTCGGACAGGGGGCAATGAAAAACTGTTTTTT
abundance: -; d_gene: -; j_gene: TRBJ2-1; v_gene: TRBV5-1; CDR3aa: CASSLGGARSHNEQFF; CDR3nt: TGCGCCAGCAGCTTGGGGGGAGCGCGAAGCCACAATGAGCAGTTCTTC
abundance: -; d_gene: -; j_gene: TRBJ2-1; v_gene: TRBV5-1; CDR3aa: CASSLDAAAYNEQFF; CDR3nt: TGCGCCAGCAGCTTGGATGCGGCAGCCTACAATGAGCAGTTCTTC
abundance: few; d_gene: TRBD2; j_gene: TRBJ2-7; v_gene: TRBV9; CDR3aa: CASSVRGREGLNEQYF; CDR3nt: TGTGCCAGCAGCGTGAGAGGGCGGGAGGGCCTGAACGAGCAGTACTTC
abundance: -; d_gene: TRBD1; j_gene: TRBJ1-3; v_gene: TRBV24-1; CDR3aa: CATSETRQGSPIYF; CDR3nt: TGTGCCACCAGTGAAACCAGACAGGGGTCTCCCATATATTTT
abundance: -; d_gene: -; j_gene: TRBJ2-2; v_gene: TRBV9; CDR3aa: CASSKLGGPGELFF; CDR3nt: TGTGCCAGCAGCAAATTAGGGGGACCCGGGGAGCTGTTTTTT
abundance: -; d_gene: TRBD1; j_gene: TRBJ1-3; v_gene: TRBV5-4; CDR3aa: CASSSIGQETGNTIYF; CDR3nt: TGTGCCAGCAGCTCCATCGGACAGGAAACTGGAAACACCATATATTTT
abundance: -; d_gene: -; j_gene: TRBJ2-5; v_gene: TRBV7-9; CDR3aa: CASSSPRGGQETQYF; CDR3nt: TGTGCCAGCAGCTCACCGCGGGGTGGGCAAGAGACCCAGTACTTC
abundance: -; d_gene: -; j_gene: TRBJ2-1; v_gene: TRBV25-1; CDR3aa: CASSAGEQFF; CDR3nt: TGTGCCAGCAGTGCGGGAGAGCAGTTCTTC
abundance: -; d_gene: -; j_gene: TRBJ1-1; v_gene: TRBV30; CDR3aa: CAWSVLSGGYAFF; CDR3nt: TGTGCCTGGAGTGTTCTCTCTGGGGGGTACGCTTTCTTT
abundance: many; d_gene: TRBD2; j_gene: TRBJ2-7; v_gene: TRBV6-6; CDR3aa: CASSRLNLLAGDYEQYF; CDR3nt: TGTGCCAGCAGCCGACTGAACTTACTAGCGGGGGACTACGAGCAGTACTTC
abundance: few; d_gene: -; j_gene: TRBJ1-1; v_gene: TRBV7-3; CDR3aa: CASSSDSSPEAFF; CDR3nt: TGTGCCAGCAGCTCGGACAGTTCGCCTGAAGCTTTCTTT
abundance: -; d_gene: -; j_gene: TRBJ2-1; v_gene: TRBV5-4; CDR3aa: CASRLDRDRGEQFF; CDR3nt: TGTGCCAGCCGACTAGACCGGGACCGGGGTGAGCAGTTCTTC
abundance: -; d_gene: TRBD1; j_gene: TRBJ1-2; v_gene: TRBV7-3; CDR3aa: CASSPLGQGAQGYTF; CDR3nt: TGTGCCAGCAGCCCACTGGGACAGGGGGCGCAGGGCTACACCTTC
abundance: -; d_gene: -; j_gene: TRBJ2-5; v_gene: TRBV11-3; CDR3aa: CASSLIRGETQYF; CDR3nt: TGTGCCAGCAGCTTAATCCGGGGAGAGACCCAGTACTTC
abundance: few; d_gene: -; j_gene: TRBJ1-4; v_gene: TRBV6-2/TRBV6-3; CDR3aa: CASSYSGATNEKLFF; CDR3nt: TGTGCCAGCAGTTACTCGGGGGCCACTAATGAAAAACTGTTTTTT
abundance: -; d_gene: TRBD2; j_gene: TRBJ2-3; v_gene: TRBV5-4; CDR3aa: CASSPAGIRGIAGGLDTQYF; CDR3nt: TGTGCCAGCAGCCCTGCGGGAATCCGAGGGATAGCGGGAGGGCTAGATACGCAGTATTTT
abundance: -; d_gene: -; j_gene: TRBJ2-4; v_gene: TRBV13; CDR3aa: CASSPRSSGRRGIQYF; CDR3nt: TGTGCCAGCAGCCCCCGTAGTAGCGGACGGAGAGGCATTCAGTACTTC
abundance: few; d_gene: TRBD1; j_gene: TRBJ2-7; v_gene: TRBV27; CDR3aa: CASSLWTGAEQYF; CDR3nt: TGTGCCAGCAGTTTGTGGACAGGGGCCGAGCAGTACTTC
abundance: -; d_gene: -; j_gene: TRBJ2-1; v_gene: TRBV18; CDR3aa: CASSRDSAYNEQFF; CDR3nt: TGTGCCAGCTCTCGTGACAGCGCGTACAATGAGCAGTTCTTC
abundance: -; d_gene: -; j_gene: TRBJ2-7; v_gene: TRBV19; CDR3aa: CASSISWEVYEQYF; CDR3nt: TGTGCCAGTAGTATTTCTTGGGAGGTCTACGAGCAGTACTTC
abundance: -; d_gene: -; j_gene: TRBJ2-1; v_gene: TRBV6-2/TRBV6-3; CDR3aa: CASSPGSYNEQFF; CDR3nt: TGTGCCAGCAGTCCGGGCTCCTACAATGAGCAGTTCTTC
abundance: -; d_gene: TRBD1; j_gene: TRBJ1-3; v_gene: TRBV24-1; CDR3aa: CATSDGRQGSGNTIYF; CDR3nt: TGTGCCACCAGTGATGGTAGACAGGGATCGGGAAACACCATATATTTT
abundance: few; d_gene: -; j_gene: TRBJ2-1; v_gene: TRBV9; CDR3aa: CASSGRQVESGNEQFF; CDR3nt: TGTGCCAGCAGCGGGAGACAGGTCGAGTCGGGGAATGAGCAGTTCTTC
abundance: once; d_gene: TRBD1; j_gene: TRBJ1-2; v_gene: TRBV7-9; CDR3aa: CASSPQGAFYGYTF; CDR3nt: TGTGCCAGCAGCCCCCAGGGGGCGTTTTATGGCTACACCTTC
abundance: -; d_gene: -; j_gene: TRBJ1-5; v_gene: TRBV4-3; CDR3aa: CASSQGLGQGQPQHF; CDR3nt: TGCGCCAGCAGCCAGGGGTTGGGCCAGGGGCAGCCCCAGCATTTT
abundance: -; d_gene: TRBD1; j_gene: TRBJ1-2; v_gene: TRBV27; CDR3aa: CASSLPDRVKGYTF; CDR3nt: TGTGCCAGCAGTTTACCCGACAGGGTAAAAGGCTACACCTTC
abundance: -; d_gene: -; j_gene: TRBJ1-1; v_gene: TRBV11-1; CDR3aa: CASSLQQGAVTEAFF; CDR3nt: TGTGCCAGCAGCTTACAACAGGGTGCAGTCACTGAAGCTTTCTTT
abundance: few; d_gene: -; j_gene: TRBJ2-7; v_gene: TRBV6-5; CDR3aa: CASSGVGFEQYF; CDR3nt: TGTGCCAGCAGCGGGGTAGGGTTTGAGCAGTACTTC
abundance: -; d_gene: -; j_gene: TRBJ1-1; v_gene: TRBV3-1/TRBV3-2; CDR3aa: CASSQESIQNTEAFF; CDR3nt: TGTGCCAGCAGCCAAGAGAGTATCCAGAACACTGAAGCTTTCTTT
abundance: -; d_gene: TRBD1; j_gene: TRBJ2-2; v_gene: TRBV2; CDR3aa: CARGGTGNTGELFF; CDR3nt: TGTGCCAGGGGTGGGACAGGGAACACCGGGGAGCTGTTTTTT
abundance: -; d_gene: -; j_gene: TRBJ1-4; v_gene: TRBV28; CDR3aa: CASSSGLPQKLFF; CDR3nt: TGTGCCAGCAGTTCGGGGTTGCCGCAGAAACTGTTTTTT
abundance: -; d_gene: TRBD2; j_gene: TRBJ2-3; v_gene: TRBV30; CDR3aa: CACAATSGRGDTQYF; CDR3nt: TGTGCCTGTGCGGCGACTAGCGGGAGGGGAGATACGCAGTATTTT
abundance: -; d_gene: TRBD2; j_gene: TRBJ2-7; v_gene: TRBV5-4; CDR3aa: CASSYNSGAYEQYF; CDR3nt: TGTGCCAGCAGCTATAATAGCGGGGCCTACGAGCAGTACTTC
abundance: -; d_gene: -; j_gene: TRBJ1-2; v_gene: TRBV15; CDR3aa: CATSRDGPWLGYTF; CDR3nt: TGTGCCACCAGCAGAGATGGCCCATGGCTGGGCTACACCTTC
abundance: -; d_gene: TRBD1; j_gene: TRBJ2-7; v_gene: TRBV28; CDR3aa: CASSLSRGHSYEQYF; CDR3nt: TGTGCCAGCAGTTTATCCAGGGGGCACTCCTACGAGCAGTACTTC
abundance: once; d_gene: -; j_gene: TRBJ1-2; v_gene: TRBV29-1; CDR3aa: CSVGTGNANYGYTF; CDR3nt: TGCAGCGTTGGAACGGGGAACGCTAACTATGGCTACACCTTC
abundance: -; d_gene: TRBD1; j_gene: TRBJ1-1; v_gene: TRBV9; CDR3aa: CASSSRQGASTEAFF; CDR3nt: TGTGCCAGCAGCTCACGACAGGGAGCGAGTACTGAAGCTTTCTTT
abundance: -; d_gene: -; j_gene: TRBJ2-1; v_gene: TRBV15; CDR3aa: CATHNERGMAGGEQFF; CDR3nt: TGTGCCACCCACAATGAAAGAGGAATGGCGGGTGGTGAGCAGTTCTTC
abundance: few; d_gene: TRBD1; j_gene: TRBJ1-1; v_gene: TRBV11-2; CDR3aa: CASSLGTGGLNTEAFF; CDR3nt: TGTGCCAGCAGCCTCGGGACAGGGGGACTGAACACTGAAGCTTTCTTT
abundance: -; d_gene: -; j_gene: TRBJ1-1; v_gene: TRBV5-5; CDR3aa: CASSLAPGGIMNTEAFF; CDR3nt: TGTGCCAGCAGCTTGGCCCCCGGGGGGATAATGAACACTGAAGCTTTCTTT
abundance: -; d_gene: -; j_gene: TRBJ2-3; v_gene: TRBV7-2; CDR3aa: CASSLAAYTDTQYF; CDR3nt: TGTGCCAGCAGCTTAGCGGCATACACAGATACGCAGTATTTT
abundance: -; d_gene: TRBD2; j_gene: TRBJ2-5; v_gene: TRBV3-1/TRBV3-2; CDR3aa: CASSLFASGVQETQYF; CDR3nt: TGTGCCAGCAGCCTTTTTGCTAGCGGGGTCCAAGAGACCCAGTACTTC
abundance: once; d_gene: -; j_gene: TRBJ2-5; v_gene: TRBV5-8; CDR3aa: CASSAGSWEETQYF; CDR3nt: TGTGCCAGCAGCGCCGGGTCCTGGGAGGAGACCCAGTACTTC
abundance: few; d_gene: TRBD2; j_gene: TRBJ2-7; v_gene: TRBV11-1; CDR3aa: CASSLVGLAAYEQYF; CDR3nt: TGTGCCAGCAGCTTAGTCGGACTAGCGGCCTACGAGCAGTACTTC